This TCR beta chain was recorded in a study of a mutant IDH1 vaccine in newly diagnosed glioma. The protocol was immunoSEQ multiplex PCR, while the TCRdb copy is restricted to in-frame clones and leaves out a portion. This table holds roughly 70,000 clones, 86% found once. Time point of the sample: baseline, week 1 (first vaccination visit). Described treatment: pre-vaccination baseline after standard-of-care therapy. Germline assignment: CDR1 MNHNS and CDR2 SASEGT. V gave up 6 bases and J gave up 1 base; unmatched junction bases: 8. This CDR3 region has 15 residues. The sample holds one count of this clone.

The chain joins TRBV6-1 to TRBJ2-7; 8 nucleotides line up with TRBD1. The source is a man aged 30 to 45 with glioma. Here the sequenced sample was PBMCs, taken from a glioma patient treated with radiotherapy, temozolomide or both. The chain's CDR3 is CASRKGQVISYEQYF. The CDR3, as DNA: TGTGCCAGCAGGAAGGGACAGGTCATTTCCTACGAGCAGTACTTC.